This TCR beta chain was identified in a study of shared clonotypes between healthy human individuals. Spread over ten immunoSEQ deep assay plates, unsorted PBMC DNA underwent sequencing. Repertoires were generated with immunoSEQ multiplex PCR, while TCRdb's copy carries only in-frame clones and drops some. The top ten hold approximately 12% of the sample, which has 450,000 to 600,000 clones, 79% seen once. Free of recent acute infections or vaccinations, the donors were healthy HIV-negative adults. Germline V CDR1 and CDR2: SGHTS, YDEGEE. J lost 3 bases, V lost 0 bases, and 8 bases had no gene match. This CDR3 is built from 16 residues.

The origin of this receptor is a woman aged 40 to 49 in good health. Some clones in this sample may be carry-over from other donors' samples. This chain connects TRBV5-8 to TRBJ2-7, with TRBD2 identical over 8 bases. The specimen sequenced was PBMCs. CDR3 sequence: CASSLAGTRLYYEQYF. The DNA for the CDR3 is TGTGCCAGCAGCTTGGCCGGGACTAGGTTATACTACGAGCAGTACTTC.